The 15 T cell receptor beta chains reported below all come from one sample, sequenced in a study of tumor-infiltrating lymphocytes in glioblastoma multiforme. Multiple V-beta primers and a C-beta primer amplified TCRB from RNA. One entry per CDR3 protein results from TCRdb running MiXCR on the multiplex PCR reads. The sample yields 13,000 to 15,000 distinct CDR3 sequences, approximately 71% seen once. Sample: brain tumor tissue. The receptors were gathered from a male donor with glioblastoma.

Concerning this clonotype itself: This CDR3 fails to terminate in the conserved phenylalanine or tryptophan, so it likely reflects a read error. The J gene is TRBJ2-2, the V gene TRBV14; D assignment may be TRBD1 or TRBD2 (5 bases each). V was cut by 1 base and J by 3 bases, with 12 bases left in between. The CDR3 spans 16 residues. Germline lookup yields CDR1 SGHDN and CDR2 FVKESK. CDR3 DNA: TGTGCCAGCAGCCAAGGTTCAGGGACCTACACCGGGGAGCTGTTTTCT. As protein: CASSQGSGTYTGELFS.

The chain recombines TRBV7-9 with TRBJ1-6; 9 nucleotides agree with TRBD1. V was pared by 1 base and J by 7 bases, with 2 bases of the junction left unmatched. This CDR3 has 15 residues. CDR1 and CDR2 (germline): SEHNR, FQNEAQ (reference sequence). The DNA of the CDR3 is TGTGCCAGCAGCTTAGGGGACAGGGTCAATTCACCCCTCCACTTT. Its translation: CASSLGDRVNSPLHF.

V and J are TRBV2 and TRBJ1-2; tentatively, D is TRBD1 (5 bases). The CDR3 loop spans 12 amino acids. Trimming took off 3 bases at V and 13 bases at J, with 15 bases between the two ends. CDR1 and CDR2 from the germline V gene are SNHLY and FYNNEI. The CDR3 region is CASSDVTAQGTF. For the CDR3, the DNA is TGTGCCAGCAGTGACGTGACGGCCCAGGGCACCTTC.

As for this clonotype: The junction does not match germline at one end; this may be a read error. V and J are TRBV5-5 and TRBJ1-2; D possibly corresponds to TRBD1 (5 bases). The CDR3 is made up of 13 amino acids. The germline V gene has CDR1 SGHKS and CDR2 YYEKEE (reference sequence). The CDR3 is CTSSSGHRYGYIF. In DNA, the CDR3 is TGTACCAGCAGCTCAGGACACCGCTATGGCTACATCTTC.

The table lists this clonotype with a few counts. This chain uses TRBV29-1 with TRBJ1-3; no definite D call. CDR3 length: 13 residues. CDR1 is SQVTM and CDR2 is ANQGSEA in the germline V gene. Trimming removed 4 bases from V and 0 bases from J, with 7 bases in between. The CDR3 bases are TGCAGCGTTGGAACAAACTCTGGAAACACCATATATTTT. It yields the protein CSVGTNSGNTIYF.

In its sample, this clonotype was seen a few times. V and J are TRBV19 and TRBJ2-4; 7 bases agree with TRBD1. The CDR3 consists of 15 residues. Losses at the gene ends were 6 bases for V and 0 bases for J; bases not matched to a gene: 5. Germline V lookup: CDR1 LNHDA, CDR2 SQIVND (reference sequence). Here the CDR3 DNA reads TGTGCCAGTAGAGGACAGGCCTTAGCCAAAAACATTCAGTACTTC. Protein product: CASRGQALAKNIQYF.

A note on this clonotype: Relative to the germline gene, one junction end is altered; a read error may explain this. The chain joins TRBV4-2 to TRBJ2-5; perhaps TRBD2 as D (5 bases). CDR1 and CDR2 (germline): LGHNA, YNFKEQ. The CDR3 consists of 14 residues. In nucleotides, the CDR3 is TGTGCCAGCAGGGAACGGGGTCAAAAAGAGGCCCAGTACTTC. Translating gives CASRERGQKEAQYF.

The chain carries TRBV5-6 and TRBJ1-1; the D gene is possibly TRBD1 (5 bases). CDR3 length equals 16 residues. Germline V gives CDR1 SGHDT, CDR2 YYEEEE. The V and J ends lost 0 bases and 2 bases respectively, with 14 bases between them. Written as DNA, the CDR3 is TGTGCCAGCAGCTTGGCCCTTTCCGGGGGAAACACTGAAGCTTTCTTT. It specifies CASSLALSGGNTEAFF.

CDR3 residues: CSTDLRLAGGNTGELFF. For the CDR3, the DNA is TGCAGTACTGACCTTCGACTAGCGGGAGGAAACACCGGGGAGCTGTTTTTT. The V call is TRBV20-1, the J call TRBJ2-2; 13 bases map to TRBD2. V was pared by 8 bases and J by 2 bases, with 11 bases of the junction left unmatched. The CDR3 loop spans 17 amino acids. Germline assignment: CDR1 DFQATT and CDR2 SNEGSKA (reference sequence).

This chain uses TRBV29-1 with TRBJ1-6; D gene ambiguous. This CDR3 comprises 13 residues. V lost 4 bases, J lost 10 bases, and 14 bases lay in between. The germline V gene encodes CDR1 SQVTM and CDR2 ANQGSEA. CDR3 DNA sequence: TGCAGCGTTGCCATGGGCAGAGAGTCACCCCTCCACTTT. Translating it yields CSVAMGRESPLHF.

This sequence joins TRBV11-2 and TRBJ1-1; D ambiguous. Germline V gives CDR1 SGHAT, CDR2 FQNNGV. Trimming cost V 10 bases and J 3 bases, with 21 bases left between them. This CDR3 is built from 15 residues. The CDR3 DNA reads as TGTGCCATCGAACGCTGGCGAGGCGGAGACACTGAAGCTTTCTTT. Its protein product is CAIERWRGGDTEAFF.

On this clonotype: A read error is possible here, since a much larger clone lies one base away. This chain connects TRBV18 to TRBJ2-3; D not resolved. V was cut by 3 bases and J by 0 bases, with 7 bases left in between. Germline lookup yields CDR1 KGHSH and CDR2 LQKENI. The CDR3 contains 14 residues. The CDR3 protein is CASSPRRSTDTQYF. The CDR3 bases are TGTGCCAGCTCACCCAGACGGAGCACAGATACGCAGTATTTT.

This clonotype counts as medium-sized. This sequence joins TRBV4-1 and TRBJ1-5; D not certain. The germline CDR1 and CDR2 sequences are MGHRA and YSYEKL. This CDR3 is 15 amino acids long. Trimming took off 1 base at V and 5 bases at J, with 12 bases between the two ends. The CDR3 reads CASSQGQGEHQPQHF. Written as DNA, the CDR3 is TGCGCCAGCAGCCAAGGTCAAGGAGAGCATCAGCCCCAGCATTTT.

This clonotype showed up just a few times. Relative to the germline gene, one junction end is altered; a read error may explain this. The rearrangement links TRBV28 to TRBJ2-1, with 9 positions matching TRBD1. Germline V gene sequence: CDR1 MDHEN, CDR2 SYDVKM. The length of the CDR3 is 13 residues. This chain's CDR3 is CASSSGQGYEQFF. The CDR3 DNA sequence: TGTGCCAGCAGTTCCGGACAGGGGTATGAGCAATTCTTC.

This clonotype was picked up one time. The V and J genes are TRBV5-5 and TRBJ2-5, with D unresolved. The CDR3 is made up of 12 amino acids. Germline-derived CDR1 and CDR2 are SGHKS and YYEKEE (reference sequence). The V end lost 8 bases, the J end lost 5 bases, and 13 bases lay between the germline ends. CDR3 loop: CASSMGCETQYF. Here the CDR3 DNA reads TGTGCCAGTAGCATGGGGTGCGAGACCCAGTACTTC.